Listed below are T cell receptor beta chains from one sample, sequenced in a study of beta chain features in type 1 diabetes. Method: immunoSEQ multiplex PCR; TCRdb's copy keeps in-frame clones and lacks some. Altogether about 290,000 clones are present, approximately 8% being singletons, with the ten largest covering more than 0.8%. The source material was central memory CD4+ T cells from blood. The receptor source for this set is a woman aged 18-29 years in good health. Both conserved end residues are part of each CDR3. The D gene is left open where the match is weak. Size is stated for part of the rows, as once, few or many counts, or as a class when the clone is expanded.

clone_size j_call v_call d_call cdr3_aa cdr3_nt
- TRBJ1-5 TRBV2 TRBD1 CASRRTGLGREPQHF TGTGCCAGCAGAAGGACAGGGTTGGGGCGGGAGCCCCAGCATTTT
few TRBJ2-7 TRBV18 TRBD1 CASSPNVILGQEFFEQYF TGTGCCAGCTCACCGAACGTGATATTGGGACAGGAATTTTTCGAGCAGTACTTC
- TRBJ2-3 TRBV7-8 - CASRQSIDTQYF TGTGCCAGCAGGCAAAGCATAGATACGCAGTATTTT
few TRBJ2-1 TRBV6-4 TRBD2 CASSDSGTSGYNEQFF TGTGCCAGCAGTGACTCAGGGACTAGCGGATACAATGAGCAGTTCTTC
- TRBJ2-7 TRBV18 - CASSPGFYEQYF TGTGCCAGCTCACCAGGATTCTACGAGCAGTACTTC
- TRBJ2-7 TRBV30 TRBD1 CAWSRDRGYEQYF TGTGCCTGGAGCCGGGACAGGGGCTACGAGCAGTACTTC
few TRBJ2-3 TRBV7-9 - CASSPSTDTQYF TGTGCCAGCAGCCCAAGCACAGATACGCAGTATTTT
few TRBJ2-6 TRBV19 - CASTGSGANVLTF TGTGCCAGTACCGGTTCAGGGGCCAACGTCCTGACTTTC
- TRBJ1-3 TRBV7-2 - CASSLARGYTGNTIYF TGTGCCAGCAGCTTAGCCAGGGGATATACTGGAAACACCATATATTTT
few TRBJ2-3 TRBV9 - CASSVPRDTQYF TGTGCCAGCAGCGTACCCAGAGATACGCAGTATTTT
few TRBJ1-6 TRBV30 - CAWSVSGNSPLHF TGTGCCTGGAGTGTGTCGGGCAATTCACCCCTCCACTTT
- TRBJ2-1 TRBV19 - CASRRGGEQFF TGTGCCAGTAGACGGGGTGGGGAGCAGTTCTTC
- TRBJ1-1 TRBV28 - CATKQGTEAFF TGTGCCACCAAACAGGGAACCGAAGCTTTCTTT
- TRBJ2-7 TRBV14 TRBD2 CASSPRVAGPYEQYF TGTGCCAGCAGCCCGCGGGTAGCGGGGCCCTACGAGCAGTACTTC
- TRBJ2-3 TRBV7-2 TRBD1 CASSLGTGTDTQYF TGTGCCAGCAGCTTAGGGACAGGTACAGATACGCAGTATTTT
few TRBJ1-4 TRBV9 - CASSVEEGVVEKLFF TGTGCCAGCAGCGTAGAAGAGGGGGTGGTTGAAAAACTGTTTTTT
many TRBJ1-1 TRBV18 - CASSQIYTEAFF TGTGCCAGCTCACAGATTTACACTGAAGCTTTCTTT
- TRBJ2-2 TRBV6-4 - CASGRGNTGELFF TGTGCCAGCGGACGGGGGAACACCGGGGAGCTGTTTTTT
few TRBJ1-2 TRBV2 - CASSAAPGSGYTF TGTGCCAGCAGTGCTGCACCGGGTTCTGGCTACACCTTC
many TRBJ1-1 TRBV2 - CASSPIVEAFF TGTGCCAGCAGCCCAATCGTGGAAGCTTTCTTT
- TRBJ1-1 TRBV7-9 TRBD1 CASSLRTGAGNTEAFF TGTGCCAGCAGCTTGAGGACAGGGGCGGGGAACACTGAAGCTTTCTTT
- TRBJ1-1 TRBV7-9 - CASSISSGTSTEAFF TGTGCCAGCAGCATCTCGTCCGGGACATCCACTGAAGCTTTCTTT
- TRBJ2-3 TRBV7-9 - CASSSDLPRQYF TGTGCCAGCAGCTCCGACCTCCCAAGGCAGTATTTT
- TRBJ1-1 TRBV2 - CASTGEGHTEAFF TGTGCCAGCACCGGAGAGGGGCACACTGAAGCTTTCTTT